The clone carrying this TCR beta chain was seen only a few times. Its antigen remains unidentified. The data stem from a study of T-cell memory formation after mild COVID-19. TCRdb re-called the 5' RACE reads through MiXCR, storing one row per CDR3 protein. The table records 100,000 to 150,000 distinct CDR3 sequences, over 15% of them present only once. Whole-study results and caveats: Contracting clones localized mainly to CM and EM when CD4+ and mainly to EMRA when CD8+. What remained unconfirmed was the SARS-CoV-2 specificity of second-wave clones peaking on day 37.

The V and J ends lost 6 bases and 2 bases respectively, with 11 bases between them. Germline assignment: CDR1 ENHRY and CDR2 SYGVKD. This CDR3 is 14 amino acids long. This TCR was recovered from a young man who had mild COVID-19 (a few samples of this study predate the infection). Cell type and time point are not known. The sequencing sample was made of PBMCs or a T cell subset sorted from them (not recorded which). The gene calls are TRBV10-3 and TRBJ2-1; D is ambiguous. The CDR3: CAIRSATAYNEQFF. The CDR3 DNA reads as TGTGCCATCAGGTCGGCGACGGCCTACAATGAGCAGTTCTTC.